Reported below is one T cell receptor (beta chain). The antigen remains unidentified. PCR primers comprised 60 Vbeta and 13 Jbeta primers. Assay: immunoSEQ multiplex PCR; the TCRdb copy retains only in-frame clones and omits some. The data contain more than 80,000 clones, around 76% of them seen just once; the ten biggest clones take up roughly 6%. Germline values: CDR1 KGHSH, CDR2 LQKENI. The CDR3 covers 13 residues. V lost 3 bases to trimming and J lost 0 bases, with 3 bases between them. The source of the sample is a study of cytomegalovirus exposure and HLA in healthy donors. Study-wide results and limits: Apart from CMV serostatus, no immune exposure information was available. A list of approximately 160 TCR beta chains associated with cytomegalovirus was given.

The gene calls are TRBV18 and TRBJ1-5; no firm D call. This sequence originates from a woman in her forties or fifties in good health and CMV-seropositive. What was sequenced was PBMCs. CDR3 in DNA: TGTGCCAGCTCACCTTATAGCAATCAGCCCCAGCATTTT. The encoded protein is CASSPYSNQPQHF.